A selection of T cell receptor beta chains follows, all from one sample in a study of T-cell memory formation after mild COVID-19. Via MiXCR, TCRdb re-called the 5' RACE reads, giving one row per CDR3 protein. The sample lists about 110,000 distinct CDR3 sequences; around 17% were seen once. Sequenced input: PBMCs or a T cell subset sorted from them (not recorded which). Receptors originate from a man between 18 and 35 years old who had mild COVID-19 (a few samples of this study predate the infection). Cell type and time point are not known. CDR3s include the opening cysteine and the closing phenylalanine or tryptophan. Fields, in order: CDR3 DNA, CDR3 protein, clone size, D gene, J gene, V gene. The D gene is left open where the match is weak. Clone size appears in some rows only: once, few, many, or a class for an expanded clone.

DNA: TGCGCCAGCAGCCTTACAGGGGGTTATGGCGGGGAGCTGTTTTTT
CDR3: CASSLTGGYGGELFF
size: .
D: TRBD1
J: TRBJ2-2
V: TRBV4-3

DNA: TGTGCCAGCAGCTTGACAGGTAGAAGCACTGAAGCTTTCTTT
CDR3: CASSLTGRSTEAFF
size: .
D: .
J: TRBJ1-1
V: TRBV5-5

DNA: TGTGCCAGCAATAAAGGGGGGGGCCGACAAGAGACCCAGTACTTC
CDR3: CASNKGGGRQETQYF
size: .
D: .
J: TRBJ2-5
V: TRBV7-2

DNA: TGTGCCAGCAGTCGCTCCGCCGAGACCCAGTACTTC
CDR3: CASSRSAETQYF
size: .
D: .
J: TRBJ2-5
V: TRBV2

DNA: TGCGCCAGCAGCCAAGACGGGCTTAGTTGGGGCACAGATACGCAGTATTTT
CDR3: CASSQDGLSWGTDTQYF
size: many
D: .
J: TRBJ2-3
V: TRBV4-3

DNA: TGCGCCAGCAGCCCTCGAGCCGAGGGGACGCAGTATTTT
CDR3: CASSPRAEGTQYF
size: few
D: .
J: TRBJ2-3
V: TRBV5-1

DNA: TGCAGCGTTTCAGATCCTAATCAGCCCCAGCATTTT
CDR3: CSVSDPNQPQHF
size: .
D: .
J: TRBJ1-5
V: TRBV29-1

DNA: TGTGCCAGCAGTCATGTTACGGGACAGGGCTATGGCTACACCTTC
CDR3: CASSHVTGQGYGYTF
size: few
D: TRBD1
J: TRBJ1-2
V: TRBV7-2

DNA: TGTGCCAGCAGCCGAAACACAGATACGCAGTATTTT
CDR3: CASSRNTDTQYF
size: .
D: .
J: TRBJ2-3
V: TRBV7-3

DNA: TGCAGCGTTGAATTGGACAGTAATTCACCCCTCCACTTT
CDR3: CSVELDSNSPLHF
size: .
D: .
J: TRBJ1-6
V: TRBV29-1

DNA: TGTGCCAGCAGCTACTTTAACAGAAGATCACCCCTCCACTTT
CDR3: CASSYFNRRSPLHF
size: few
D: .
J: TRBJ1-6
V: TRBV5-6

DNA: TGTGCCAGCAGACCCGACAGGGGTACGCAGTATTTT
CDR3: CASRPDRGTQYF
size: .
D: TRBD1
J: TRBJ2-3
V: TRBV6-5

DNA: TGCAGTGCTCGGGCGGGAGGGGTGAGAGATACGCAGTATTTT
CDR3: CSARAGGVRDTQYF
size: once
D: TRBD2
J: TRBJ2-3
V: TRBV20-1

DNA: TGTGCCAGCAGCTTAGCGTGGACCCTTGGCGCTGAAGCTTTCTTT
CDR3: CASSLAWTLGAEAFF
size: .
D: .
J: TRBJ1-1
V: TRBV7-2

DNA: TGTGCCAGCAGCTCCGTTGCTAGCGGGGGTTCCAAAAACATTCAGTACTTC
CDR3: CASSSVASGGSKNIQYF
size: .
D: TRBD2
J: TRBJ2-4
V: TRBV5-4

DNA: TGCAGCGTTGAACAGGGAAGGGATACGCAGTATTTT
CDR3: CSVEQGRDTQYF
size: .
D: .
J: TRBJ2-3
V: TRBV29-1